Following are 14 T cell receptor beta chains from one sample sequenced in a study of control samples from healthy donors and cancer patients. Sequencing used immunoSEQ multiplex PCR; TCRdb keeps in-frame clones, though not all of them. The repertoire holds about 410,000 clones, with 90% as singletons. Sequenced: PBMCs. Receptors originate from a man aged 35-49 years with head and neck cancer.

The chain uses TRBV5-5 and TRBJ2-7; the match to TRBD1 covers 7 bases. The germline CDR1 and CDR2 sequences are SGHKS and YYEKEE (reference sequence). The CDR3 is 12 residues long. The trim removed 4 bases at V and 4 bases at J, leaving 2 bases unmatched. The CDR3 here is CASSTTGYEQYF. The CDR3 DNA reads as TGTGCCAGCAGCACGACAGGGTACGAGCAGTACTTC.

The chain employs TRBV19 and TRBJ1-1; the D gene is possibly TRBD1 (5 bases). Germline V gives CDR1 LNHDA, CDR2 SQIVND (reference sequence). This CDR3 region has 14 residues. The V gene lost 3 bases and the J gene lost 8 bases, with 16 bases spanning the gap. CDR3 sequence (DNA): TGTGCCAGTAGTATCCCCGGGACGGTCGTCGAAGCTTTCTTT. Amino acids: CASSIPGTVVEAFF.

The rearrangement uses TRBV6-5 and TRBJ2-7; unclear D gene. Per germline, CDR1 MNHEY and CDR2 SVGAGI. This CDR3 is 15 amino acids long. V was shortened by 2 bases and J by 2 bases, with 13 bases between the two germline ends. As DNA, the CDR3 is TGTGCCAGCAGTTACCCGGCTGGTGGTACCTACGAGCAGTACTTC. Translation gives CASSYPAGGTYEQYF.

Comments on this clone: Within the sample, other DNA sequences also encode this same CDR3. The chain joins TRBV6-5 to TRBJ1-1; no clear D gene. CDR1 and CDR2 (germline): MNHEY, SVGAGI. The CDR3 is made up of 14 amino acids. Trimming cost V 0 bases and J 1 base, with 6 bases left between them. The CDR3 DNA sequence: TGTGCCAGCAGTTACTCGCGGGGGAACACTGAAGCTTTCTTT. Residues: CASSYSRGNTEAFF.

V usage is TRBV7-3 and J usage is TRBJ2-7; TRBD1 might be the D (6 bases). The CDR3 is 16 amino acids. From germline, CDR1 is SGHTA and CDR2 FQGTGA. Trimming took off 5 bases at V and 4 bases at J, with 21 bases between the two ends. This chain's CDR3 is CASSPGVGRGGYEQYF. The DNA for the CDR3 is TGTGCCAGCAGCCCCGGTGTAGGCAGGGGCGGGTACGAGCAGTACTTC.

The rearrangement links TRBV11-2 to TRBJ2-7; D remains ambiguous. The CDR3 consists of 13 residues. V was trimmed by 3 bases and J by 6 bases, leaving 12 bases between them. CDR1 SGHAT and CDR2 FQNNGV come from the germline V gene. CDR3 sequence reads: CASSFSLLVEQYF. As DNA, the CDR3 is TGTGCCAGCAGCTTTTCACTATTGGTCGAGCAGTACTTC.

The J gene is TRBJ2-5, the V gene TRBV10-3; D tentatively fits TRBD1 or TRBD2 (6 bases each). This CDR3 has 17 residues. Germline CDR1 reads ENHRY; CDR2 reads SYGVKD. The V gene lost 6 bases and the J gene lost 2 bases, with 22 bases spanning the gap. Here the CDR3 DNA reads TGTGCCATCAGGGACCCGGAGGGGACACTGAGACAAGAGACCCAGTACTTC. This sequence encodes CAIRDPEGTLRQETQYF.

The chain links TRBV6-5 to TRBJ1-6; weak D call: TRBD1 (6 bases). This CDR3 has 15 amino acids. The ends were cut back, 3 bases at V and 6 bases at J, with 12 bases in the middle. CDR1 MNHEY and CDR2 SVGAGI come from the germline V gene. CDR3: CASSYRWGANSPLHF. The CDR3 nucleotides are TGTGCCAGCAGTTATAGGTGGGGGGCTAATTCACCCCTCCACTTT.

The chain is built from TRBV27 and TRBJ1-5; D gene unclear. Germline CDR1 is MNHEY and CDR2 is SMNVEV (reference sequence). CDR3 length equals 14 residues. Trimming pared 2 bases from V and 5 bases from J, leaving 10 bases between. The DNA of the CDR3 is TGTGCCAGCAGTTTAAAAGCGGTGTATCAGCCCCAGCATTTT. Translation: CASSLKAVYQPQHF.

DNA of the CDR3: TGTGCCAGCTCACTGTTTCCGGGCGACAGGGGGCTGATGGTAGAGACCCAGTACTTC. Encoded protein: CASSLFPGDRGLMVETQYF. V usage is TRBV18 and J usage is TRBJ2-5; 10 bases agree with TRBD1. The CDR3 is made up of 19 amino acids. V trimming: 4 bases; J trimming: 4 bases; junction bases outside the gene matches: 18. CDR1 is KGHSH and CDR2 is LQKENI in the germline V gene.

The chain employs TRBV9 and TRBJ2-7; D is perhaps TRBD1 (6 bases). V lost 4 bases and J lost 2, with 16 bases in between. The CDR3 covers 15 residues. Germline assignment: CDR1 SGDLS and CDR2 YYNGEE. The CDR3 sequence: CASSSSMGAPYEQYF. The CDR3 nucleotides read TGTGCCAGCAGCTCCTCTATGGGGGCCCCCTACGAGCAGTACTTC.

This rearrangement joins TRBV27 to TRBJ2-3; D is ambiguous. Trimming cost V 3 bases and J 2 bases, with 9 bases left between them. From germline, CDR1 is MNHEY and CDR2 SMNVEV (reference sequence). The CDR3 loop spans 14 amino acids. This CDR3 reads CASSFAYPTDTQYF. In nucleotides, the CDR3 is TGTGCCAGCAGTTTCGCCTACCCCACAGATACGCAGTATTTT.

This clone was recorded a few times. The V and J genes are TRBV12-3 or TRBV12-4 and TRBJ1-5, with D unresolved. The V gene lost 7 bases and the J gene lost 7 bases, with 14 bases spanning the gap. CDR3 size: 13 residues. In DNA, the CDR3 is TGTGCCAGCAATAGGGAAACGGGCCAGCCCCAGCATTTT. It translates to CASNRETGQPQHF.

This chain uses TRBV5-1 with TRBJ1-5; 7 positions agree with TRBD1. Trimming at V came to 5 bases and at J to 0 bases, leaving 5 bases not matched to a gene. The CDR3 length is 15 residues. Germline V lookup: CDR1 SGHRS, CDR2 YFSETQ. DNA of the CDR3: TGCGCCAGCAGACCCACAGGGGATAGCAATCAGCCCCAGCATTTT. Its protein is CASRPTGDSNQPQHF.